The text below deals with one T cell receptor beta chain. Its antigen is currently unknown. The entry originates in a study of T cell responses to AZD1222 COVID-19 vaccine. Notes on the study in general: Reports indicate that nearly half of spike-specific TCRs are directed at unmutated variant regions. With two AZD1222 doses given, Spike-specific TCR breadth and depth both rose.

Method: immunoSEQ multiplex PCR; TCRdb's copy keeps in-frame clones and lacks some. The table records tens of thousands of clones, roughly 88% of them present only once. Looked up from germline, CDR1 is MGHRA and CDR2 is YSYEKL. The CDR3 consists of 15 residues. Trimming cost V 1 base and J 4 bases, with 13 bases left between them. This TCR came from an adult in good health. V usage is TRBV4-1 and J usage is TRBJ1-1; tentatively, D is TRBD1 (6 bases). Specimen: peripheral blood, collected on day 0 of AZD1222 vaccination. For the CDR3, the DNA is TGCGCCAGCAGCCAAGCCGACAGGAGGAGCACTGAAGCTTTCTTT. Translating it yields CASSQADRRSTEAFF.